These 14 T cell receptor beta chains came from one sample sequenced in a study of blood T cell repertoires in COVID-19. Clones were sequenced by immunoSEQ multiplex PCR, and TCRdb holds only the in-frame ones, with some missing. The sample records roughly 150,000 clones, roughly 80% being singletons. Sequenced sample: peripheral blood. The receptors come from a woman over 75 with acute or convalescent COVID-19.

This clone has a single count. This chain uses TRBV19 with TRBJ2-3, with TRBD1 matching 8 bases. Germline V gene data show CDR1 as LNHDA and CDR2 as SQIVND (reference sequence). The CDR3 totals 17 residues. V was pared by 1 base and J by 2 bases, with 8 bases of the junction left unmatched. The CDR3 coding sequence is TGTGCCAGTAGTATAGGACCGGGGACAGGAGACACAGATACGCAGTATTTT. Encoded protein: CASSIGPGTGDTDTQYF.

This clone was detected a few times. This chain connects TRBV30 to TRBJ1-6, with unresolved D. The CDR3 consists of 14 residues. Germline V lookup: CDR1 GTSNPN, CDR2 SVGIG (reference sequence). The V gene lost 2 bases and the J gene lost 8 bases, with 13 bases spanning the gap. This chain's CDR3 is CAWSRSGSYSPLHF. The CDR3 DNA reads TGTGCCTGGAGTCGGAGTGGGAGTTATTCACCCCTCCACTTT.

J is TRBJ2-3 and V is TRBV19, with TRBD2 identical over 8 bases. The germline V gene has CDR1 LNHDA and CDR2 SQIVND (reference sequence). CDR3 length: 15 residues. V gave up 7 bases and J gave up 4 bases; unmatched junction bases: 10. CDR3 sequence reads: CASMKERGLADTQYF. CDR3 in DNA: TGTGCCAGTATGAAGGAGCGGGGGTTGGCAGATACGCAGTATTTT. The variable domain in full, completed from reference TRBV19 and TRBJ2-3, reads DGGITQSPKYLFRKEGQNVTLSCEQNLNHDAMYWYRQDPGQGLRLIYYSQIVNDFQKGDIAEGYSVSREKKESFPLTVTSAQKNPTAFYLCASMKERGLADTQYFGPGTRLTVL.

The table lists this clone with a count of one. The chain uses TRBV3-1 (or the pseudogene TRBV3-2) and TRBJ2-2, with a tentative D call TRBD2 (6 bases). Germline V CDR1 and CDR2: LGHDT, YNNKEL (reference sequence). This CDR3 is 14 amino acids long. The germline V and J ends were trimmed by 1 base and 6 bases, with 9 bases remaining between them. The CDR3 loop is CASSQGWEAGELFF. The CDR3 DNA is TGTGCCAGCAGCCAAGGATGGGAGGCCGGGGAGCTGTTTTTT.

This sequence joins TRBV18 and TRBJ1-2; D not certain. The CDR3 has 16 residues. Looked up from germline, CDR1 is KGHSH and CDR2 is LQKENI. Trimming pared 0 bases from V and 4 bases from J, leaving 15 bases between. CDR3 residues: CASSPPSGQGGYGYTF. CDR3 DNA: TGTGCCAGCTCACCACCGAGTGGCCAAGGCGGCTATGGCTACACCTTC.

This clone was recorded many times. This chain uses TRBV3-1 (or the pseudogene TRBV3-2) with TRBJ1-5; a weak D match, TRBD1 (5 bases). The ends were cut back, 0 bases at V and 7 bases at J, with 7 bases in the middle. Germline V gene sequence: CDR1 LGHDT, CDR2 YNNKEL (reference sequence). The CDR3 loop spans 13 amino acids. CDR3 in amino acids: CASSQDRAQPQHF. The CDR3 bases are TGTGCCAGCAGCCAAGACAGGGCACAGCCCCAGCATTTT.

The CDR3 is CASSQAGTSGSQTQYF. DNA for the CDR3: TGTGCCAGCAGCCAAGCCGGGACTAGCGGGAGCCAGACCCAGTACTTC. The chain carries TRBV3-1 (or the pseudogene TRBV3-2) and TRBJ2-5; TRBD2 aligns across 14 bases. Germline CDR1 and CDR2: LGHDT and YNNKEL (reference sequence). The CDR3 is 16 residues long. Trimming removed 1 base from V and 6 bases from J; junction bases left unmatched: 4.

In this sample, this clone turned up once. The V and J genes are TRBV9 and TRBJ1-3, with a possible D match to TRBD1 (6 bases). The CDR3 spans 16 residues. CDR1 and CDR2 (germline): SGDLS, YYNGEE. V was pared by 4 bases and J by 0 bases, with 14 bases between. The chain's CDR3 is CASSWGGGNSGNTIYF. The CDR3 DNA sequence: TGTGCCAGCAGCTGGGGGGGCGGAAACTCTGGAAACACCATATATTTT. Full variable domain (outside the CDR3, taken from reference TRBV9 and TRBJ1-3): DSGVTQTPKHLITATGQRVTLRCSPRSGDLSVYWYQQSLDQGLQFLIQYYNGEERAKGNILERFSAQQFPDLHSELNLSSLELGDSALYFCASSWGGGNSGNTIYFGEGSWLTVV.

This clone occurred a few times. This CDR3 is CASSLTRGTEAFF. The CDR3, as DNA: TGTGCCAGCAGCTTAACGCGGGGAACTGAAGCTTTCTTT. This sequence joins TRBV7-9 and TRBJ1-1, with no clear D. This CDR3 has 13 amino acids. V lost 2 bases to trimming and J lost 5 bases, with 9 bases between them. Germline CDR1 is SEHNR and CDR2 is FQNEAQ (reference sequence).

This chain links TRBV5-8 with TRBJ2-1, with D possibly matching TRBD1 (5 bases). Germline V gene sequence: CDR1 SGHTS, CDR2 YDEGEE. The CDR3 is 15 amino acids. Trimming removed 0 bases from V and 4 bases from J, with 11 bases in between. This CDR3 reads CASSLGQNRYNEQFF. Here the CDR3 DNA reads TGTGCCAGCAGCTTGGGGCAAAACAGGTACAATGAGCAGTTCTTC.

The CDR3 loop is CASSIVLGSPDKNIQYF. The DNA for the CDR3 is TGTGCCAGTAGTATAGTTTTGGGCTCACCCGACAAAAACATTCAGTACTTC. The rearrangement uses TRBV19 and TRBJ2-4; D gene uncertain. The CDR3 spans 17 residues. Per the germline V gene, CDR1 is LNHDA and CDR2 is SQIVND (reference sequence). V was shortened by 1 base and J by 3 bases, with 16 bases between the two germline ends.

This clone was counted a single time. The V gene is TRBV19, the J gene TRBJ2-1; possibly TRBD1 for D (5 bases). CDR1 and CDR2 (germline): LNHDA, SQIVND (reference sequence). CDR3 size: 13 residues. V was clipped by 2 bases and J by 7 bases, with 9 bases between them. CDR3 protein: CASSIRGLNEQFF. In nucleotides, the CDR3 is TGTGCCAGTAGTATAAGGGGTCTGAATGAGCAGTTCTTC.

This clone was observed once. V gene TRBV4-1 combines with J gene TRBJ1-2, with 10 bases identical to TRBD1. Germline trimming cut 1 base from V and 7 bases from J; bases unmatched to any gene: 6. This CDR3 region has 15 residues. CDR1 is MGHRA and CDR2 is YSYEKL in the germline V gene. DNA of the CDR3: TGCGCCAGCAGCCAAGCAGGACAGGGGGTTAGTGGCTACACCTTC. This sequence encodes CASSQAGQGVSGYTF.

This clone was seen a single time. The CDR3 nucleotides are TGTGCCACCAGCAGAGGAGACAGGGGGAAACAAGAGACCCAGTACTTC. Translation gives CATSRGDRGKQETQYF. J is TRBJ2-5 and V is TRBV15, with 9 bases lining up with TRBD1. Trimming cost V 1 base and J 2 bases; bases outside gene matches: 5. The CDR3 is 16 amino acids. Germline-derived CDR1 and CDR2 are LNHNV and YYDKDF (reference sequence).